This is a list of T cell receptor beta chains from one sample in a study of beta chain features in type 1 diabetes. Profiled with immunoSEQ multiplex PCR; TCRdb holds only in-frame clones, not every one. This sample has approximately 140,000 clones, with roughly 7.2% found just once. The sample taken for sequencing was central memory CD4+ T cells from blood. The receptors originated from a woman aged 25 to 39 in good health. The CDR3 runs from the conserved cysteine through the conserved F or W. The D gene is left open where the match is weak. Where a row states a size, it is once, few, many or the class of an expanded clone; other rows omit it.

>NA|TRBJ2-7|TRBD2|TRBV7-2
TGTGCCAGCAGAATAGCGGGAGGGCCTGAGGAGCAGTACTTC
CASRIAGGPEEQYF
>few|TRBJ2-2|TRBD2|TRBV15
TGTGCCACCAGCAGAGATATTTCGCGCGGGAGGAAGTCCGGGGAGCTGTTTTTT
CATSRDISRGRKSGELFF
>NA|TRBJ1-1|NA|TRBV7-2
TGTGCCAGCAAGCCCGGTGGGCAAATGAACACTGAAGCTTTCTTT
CASKPGGQMNTEAFF
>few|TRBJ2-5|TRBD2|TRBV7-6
TGTGCCAGCAGCTCTGTTAGCGGGAGAATTATACGGGAGACCCAGTACTTC
CASSSVSGRIIRETQYF
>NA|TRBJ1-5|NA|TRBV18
TGTGCCAGCTCACTCTTGGGGCAAAATCAGCCCCAGCATTTT
CASSLLGQNQPQHF
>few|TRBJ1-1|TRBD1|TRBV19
TGTGCCAGTAGTATAACGGGACAGGGCGGCACTGAAGCTTTCTTT
CASSITGQGGTEAFF
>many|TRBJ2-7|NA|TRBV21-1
TGTGCCAGCAGCAACCCGCAGGGGCGTCCCTACGAGCAGTACTTC
CASSNPQGRPYEQYF
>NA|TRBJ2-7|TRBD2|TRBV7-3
TGTGCCAGCAGCCCGAGCGGGAGCTACGAGCAGTACTTC
CASSPSGSYEQYF
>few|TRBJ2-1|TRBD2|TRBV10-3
TGTGCCTCCGGACTAGCGGCTGCATACAATGAGCAGTTCTTC
CASGLAAAYNEQFF
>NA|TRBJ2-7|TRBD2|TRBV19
TGTGCCAGTACCGGAGGGGGGACTAGAGATGGCGAGCAGTACTTC
CASTGGGTRDGEQYF
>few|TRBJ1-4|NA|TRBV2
TGTGCCAGCAGTGATAATCAGGTTGAAAAACTGTTTTTT
CASSDNQVEKLFF
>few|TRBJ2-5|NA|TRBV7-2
TGTGCCAGCAGCCGTGCGGGAATGGGAGAGACCCAGTACTTC
CASSRAGMGETQYF
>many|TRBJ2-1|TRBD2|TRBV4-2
TGTGCCAGCAGCCTTAGCGGGGGGCTCAATGAGCAGTTCTTC
CASSLSGGLNEQFF
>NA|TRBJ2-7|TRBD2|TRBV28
TGTGCCAGCAGAGTACCGGGACTAGCCCGAGGGGAGCAGTACTTC
CASRVPGLARGEQYF
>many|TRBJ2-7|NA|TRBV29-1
TGCAGCGTCAAGACAGATACCTACGAGCAGTACTTC
CSVKTDTYEQYF
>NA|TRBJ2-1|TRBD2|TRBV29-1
TGCAGCGTTGTGAAAAGCGGGAGGGCAGGGAGCTCCTACAATGAGCAGTTCTTC
CSVVKSGRAGSSYNEQFF
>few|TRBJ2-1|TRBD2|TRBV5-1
TGCGCCAGCAGCCCCCTCGCCCCCGGGACTAGCGGGAGCTATGAGCAGTTCTTC
CASSPLAPGTSGSYEQFF
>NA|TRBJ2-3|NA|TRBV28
TGTGCCAGCACCCTCGCAGATACGCAGTATTTT
CASTLADTQYF
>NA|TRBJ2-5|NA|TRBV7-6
TGTGCCAGCAGCCCAGAAAGGGGGACCCAGTACTTC
CASSPERGTQYF
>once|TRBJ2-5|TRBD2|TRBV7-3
TGTGCCAGCAGCTTAGGCGGGGGTTTCCAAGAGACCCAGTACTTC
CASSLGGGFQETQYF
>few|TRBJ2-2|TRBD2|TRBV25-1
TGTGCCAGCAGTGACCCGGGACTAGCGGTCACCGGGGAGCTGTTTTTT
CASSDPGLAVTGELFF
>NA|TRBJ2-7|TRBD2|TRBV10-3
TGTGCCATCAGTTGGGCCCGTTCGACTAGCGGGAGCGAGGCCGAGCAGTACTTC
CAISWARSTSGSEAEQYF